A selection of T cell receptor beta chains follows, all from one sample in a study of blood T cell repertoires in COVID-19. Method: immunoSEQ multiplex PCR; TCRdb's copy keeps in-frame clones and lacks some. The repertoire includes 100,000 to 150,000 clones, 85% to 90% of them detected once, and roughly 18% sits in the top ten. Sample: peripheral blood. The receptors were sampled from a man aged 50 or older with active or convalescent COVID-19. Both conserved end residues are part of each CDR3. D genes are given only for firm matches. Only part of the rows carry a size: once, few, many, or a class if the clone is expanded.

D gene | J gene | V gene | clone size | CDR3 DNA | CDR3 protein
NA | TRBJ2-7 | TRBV6-5 | NA | TGTGCCAGCAAAGAACACCCGACTCACACCTACGAGCAGTACTTC | CASKEHPTHTYEQYF
NA | TRBJ1-1 | TRBV29-1 | once | TGCAGCGTTGGGGGAGGGCTGGACACTGAAGCTTTCTTT | CSVGGGLDTEAFF
TRBD1 | TRBJ2-2 | TRBV27 | NA | TGTGCCAGCAGTTTGACCCTGACAGGGTCCACCGGGGAGCTGTTTTTT | CASSLTLTGSTGELFF
NA | TRBJ1-4 | TRBV19 | NA | TGTGCCAGTAGACAGGACACCACAAAGGAAAAACTGTTTTTT | CASRQDTTKEKLFF
TRBD2 | TRBJ2-5 | TRBV27 | NA | TGTGCCAGCAGTTTATCCGGGGGGGCCTCCTGGGAGACCCAGTACTTC | CASSLSGGASWETQYF
TRBD1 | TRBJ2-7 | TRBV9 | few | TGTGCCAGCGGACAGGGGCCGAGGACCTACGAGCAGTACTTC | CASGQGPRTYEQYF
NA | TRBJ1-4 | TRBV6-5 | NA | TGTGCCAGCAGCCAGGGACATATGAATGAAAAACTGTTTTTT | CASSQGHMNEKLFF
NA | TRBJ2-2 | TRBV10-3 | NA | TGTGCCATCAGTGACTTTCTAGCGTCCGGGGAGCTGTTTTTT | CAISDFLASGELFF
NA | TRBJ1-1 | TRBV6-6 | NA | TGTGCCAGCAGCCTCTACGATGAAGCTTTCTTT | CASSLYDEAFF
NA | TRBJ1-4 | TRBV6-5 | NA | TGTGCCAGCACTGGGGCAGGGGCTGAAAAACTGTTTTTT | CASTGAGAEKLFF
NA | TRBJ2-7 | TRBV25-1 | NA | TGTGCCAGCAGTGAATCGGGCGGGATACCCTACGAGCAGTACTTC | CASSESGGIPYEQYF
NA | TRBJ1-2 | TRBV21-1 | once | TGTGCCAGCCCTCTTAGCTATGGCTACACCTTC | CASPLSYGYTF
TRBD1 | TRBJ2-7 | TRBV4-1 | NA | TGCGCCAGCAGCCGGACAGGGATTAGCGAGCAGTACTTC | CASSRTGISEQYF
NA | TRBJ1-6 | TRBV6-5 | NA | TGTGCCAGCAGCCGAAGCTCAGGGGATAATTCACCCCTCCACTTT | CASSRSSGDNSPLHF
TRBD2 | TRBJ2-5 | TRBV10-3 | NA | TGTGCCATCAGCGCAGGGCTGGGACTAGGGTCACAAGAGACCCAGTACTTC | CAISAGLGLGSQETQYF
NA | TRBJ2-1 | TRBV24-1 | NA | TGTGCCACCAGTGACCGTAGCGGAACCAACTACAATGAGCAGTTCTTC | CATSDRSGTNYNEQFF
NA | TRBJ1-2 | TRBV6-5 | NA | TGTGCCAGCAGCCCCGGCCAGGGGACTAATGGCTACACCTTC | CASSPGQGTNGYTF
TRBD2 | TRBJ2-1 | TRBV7-2 | NA | TGTGCCAGCAGCCGGGGGGGAATTAGCTCCTACAATGAGCAGTTCTTC | CASSRGGISSYNEQFF
TRBD1 | TRBJ2-1 | TRBV30 | NA | TGTGCCTGGATGACAGGGCTAGTGGGTGAGCAGTTCTTC | CAWMTGLVGEQFF
NA | TRBJ1-3 | TRBV3-1/TRBV3-2 | once | TGTGCCAGCAGCCAAGGTCTCTCCGCTGGAAACACCATATATTTT | CASSQGLSAGNTIYF
TRBD1 | TRBJ2-5 | TRBV28 | NA | TGTGCCAGCAGTCCTTCGGGACAGCTTGAGGGGACCCAGTACTTC | CASSPSGQLEGTQYF
TRBD1 | TRBJ2-7 | TRBV5-1 | few | TGCGCCAGCAGCTTGGATGGACAGGGCTTAGACGAGCAGTACTTC | CASSLDGQGLDEQYF